A single sample is the source of the 27 T cell receptor beta chains below, sequenced in a study of early T cells in non-severe SARS-CoV-2 infection. TCRdb independently ran MiXCR on the 5' RACE reads; one entry per CDR3 protein. The sample has roughly 75,000 distinct CDR3 sequences, about 11% seen once. Source material: whole blood. The source is an adult who was a healthcare worker with PCR-confirmed SARS-CoV-2 infection or an uninfected control (not recorded which).

This chain links TRBV4-1 with TRBJ1-4; tentative D call: TRBD1 (5 bases). Germline-derived CDR1 and CDR2 are MGHRA and YSYEKL. The CDR3 length is 17 residues. V was shortened by 6 bases and J by 3 bases, with 20 bases between the two germline ends. The CDR3 DNA sequence: TGCGCCAGCAGAGCCCAGCTCACCCGGGGGGCTAATGAAAAACTGTTTTTT. This encodes CASRAQLTRGANEKLFF.

There are many counts of this clonotype. The chain carries TRBV5-5 and TRBJ2-7; no reliable D call. V was pared by 1 base and J by 3 bases, with 5 bases between. The CDR3 totals 12 residues. From germline, CDR1 is SGHKS and CDR2 YYEKEE (reference sequence). This CDR3 reads CASSLIVYEQYF. CDR3 bases: TGTGCCAGCAGCTTGATAGTCTACGAGCAGTACTTC.

This clonotype was counted only a few times. The chain employs TRBV7-2 and TRBJ2-5; D may be TRBD1 or TRBD2 (6 bases each). The CDR3 loop spans 15 amino acids. With 5 bases removed from V and 3 bases from J, the gap between germline ends came to 16 bases. Germline CDR1 is SGHTA and CDR2 is FQGNSA. CDR3 region: CASSPRGRGEETQYF. The CDR3 nucleotides are TGTGCCAGCAGCCCCCGGGGGCGGGGAGAAGAGACCCAGTACTTC.

The CDR3 nucleotides read TGTGCCAGCCCGCTTTCAGCGGGGGGGCTCAATGAGCAGTTCTTC. It specifies CASPLSAGGLNEQFF. The rearrangement links TRBV11-3 to TRBJ2-1, with 10 nucleotides matching TRBD2. Germline V gene sequence: CDR1 SGHNT, CDR2 YENEEA. Germline trimming cut 8 bases from V and 6 bases from J; bases unmatched to any gene: 10. This CDR3 is 15 amino acids long.

This rearrangement joins TRBV7-9 to TRBJ2-2, with D possibly matching TRBD1 (5 bases). Germline V gene sequence: CDR1 SEHNR, CDR2 FQNEAQ (reference sequence). The CDR3 totals 13 residues. V was pared by 5 bases and J by 7 bases, with 11 bases between. This CDR3 is CASSLDSDGELFF. CDR3 bases: TGTGCCAGCAGCCTAGACAGTGACGGGGAGCTGTTTTTT.

The V and J genes are TRBV7-2 and TRBJ1-2; D gene ambiguous. Trimming removed 5 bases from V and 4 bases from J, with 14 bases in between. The CDR3 has 14 amino acids. The germline V gene has CDR1 SGHTA and CDR2 FQGNSA. This CDR3 is CASSEQYVAYGYTF. CDR3 sequence (DNA): TGTGCCAGCAGCGAACAATATGTAGCCTATGGCTACACCTTC.

This clonotype appeared many times. The genes are TRBV11-2 and TRBJ2-7; D is ambiguous. V shed 3 bases and J shed 2 bases, with 8 bases lying between them. This CDR3 spans 13 amino acids. Germline CDR1 and CDR2: SGHAT and FQNNGV. The CDR3 nucleotides read TGTGCCAGCAGCTTGACACGAACCTACGAGCAGTACTTC. It encodes CASSLTRTYEQYF.

This clonotype was counted ten times or more. The chain has TRBV18 and TRBJ1-2; D is possibly TRBD1 (6 bases). Trimming pared 3 bases from V and 8 bases from J, leaving 16 bases between. Germline values: CDR1 KGHSH, CDR2 LQKENI. This CDR3 spans 14 amino acids. The CDR3 is CASSPQLGAQGYTF. The CDR3 DNA is TGTGCCAGCTCACCGCAGCTGGGGGCGCAAGGCTACACCTTC.

There are a few counts of this clonotype. The gene calls are TRBV27 and TRBJ2-5; 7 nucleotides agree with TRBD2. The germline gives CDR1 MNHEY, CDR2 SMNVEV (reference sequence). The CDR3 sequence is 14 residues long. V shed 6 bases and J 1 base; nucleotides not matched to a gene: 5. CDR3 loop: CASRGGGFQETQYF. In nucleotides, the CDR3 is TGTGCCAGCAGAGGCGGGGGATTCCAAGAGACCCAGTACTTC.

This clonotype was counted a few times. The V gene is TRBV6-6, the J gene TRBJ1-1; the D gene is possibly TRBD1 (6 bases). Trimming removed 7 bases at V and 0 bases at J, with 18 bases between. Looked up from germline, CDR1 is MNHNY and CDR2 is SVGAGI (reference sequence). The CDR3 spans 16 residues. The CDR3 reads CASTWDTGTLNTEAFF. The CDR3 DNA reads as TGTGCCAGCACCTGGGACACCGGAACCTTGAACACTGAAGCTTTCTTT.

In this sample, this clonotype turned up many times. This chain connects TRBV7-3 to TRBJ2-5; D is possibly TRBD1 (5 bases). In germline, CDR1 is SGHTA, CDR2 FQGTGA. There are 13 residues in the CDR3. The V and J ends lost 3 bases and 2 bases respectively, with 7 bases between them. The CDR3 nucleotides read TGTGCCAGCAGCTTTCAGGGTCAAGAGACCCAGTACTTC. Protein sequence: CASSFQGQETQYF.

The chain combines TRBV11-2 with TRBJ2-7; 10 bases fit TRBD2. This CDR3 is built from 16 residues. CDR1 and CDR2 from the germline V gene are SGHAT and FQNNGV. Trimming took 0 bases from V and 2 from J; bases not matched to a gene: 4. CDR3 region: CASSLDWTSGTYEQYF. CDR3 sequence (DNA): TGTGCCAGCAGCTTAGACTGGACTAGCGGAACCTACGAGCAGTACTTC.

The table lists this clonotype with a few counts. The chain joins TRBV5-1 to TRBJ2-3, with 8 bases fitting TRBD1. Germline assignment: CDR1 SGHRS and CDR2 YFSETQ. The CDR3 runs 15 residues. The V gene end was trimmed by 2 bases and the J gene end by 3 bases; junction bases not matched to a gene: 5. CDR3 DNA sequence: TGCGCCAGCAGCTTCCGGACAGGGTTTACAGATACGCAGTATTTT. Its protein is CASSFRTGFTDTQYF.

This chain joins TRBV5-4 and TRBJ2-7; possibly TRBD1 for D (5 bases). The CDR3 contains 15 residues. Trimming shortened V by 0 bases and J by 7 bases, and 17 bases separated the two germline ends. Germline V gives CDR1 SGHNT, CDR2 YYREEE (reference sequence). The DNA of the CDR3 is TGTGCCAGCAGCTTGGGGGGCCCAGGTTTGAGGGAGCAGTACTTC. This encodes CASSLGGPGLREQYF.

In this sample, this clonotype turned up a few times. The chain recombines TRBV9 with TRBJ2-1; no clear D gene. Germline CDR1 SGDLS, CDR2 YYNGEE. V shed 0 bases and J shed 7 bases, with 8 bases lying between them. CDR3 length: 13 amino acids. The CDR3 protein is CASSVVAHNEQFF. CDR3 DNA sequence: TGTGCCAGCAGCGTAGTGGCGCATAATGAGCAGTTCTTC.

This chain joins TRBV20-1 and TRBJ2-3; no firm D call. V lost 5 bases and J lost 3, with 12 bases in between. This CDR3 is 13 amino acids long. CDR1 is DFQATT and CDR2 is SNEGSKA in the germline V gene (reference sequence). The CDR3 protein is CSAAGRATDTQYF. In nucleotides, the CDR3 is TGCAGTGCTGCTGGACGTGCTACAGATACGCAGTATTTT.

This clonotype came up many times. The J gene is TRBJ2-3, the V gene TRBV6-2 or TRBV6-3, with D uncertain. Germline CDR1 MNHEY, CDR2 SVGEGT. The CDR3 length is 15 residues. Trimming stripped 6 bases from V and 4 bases from J, with 17 bases between. CDR3: CASSPRDTGADTQYF. The CDR3 bases are TGTGCCAGCAGCCCTAGGGATACTGGTGCAGATACGCAGTATTTT.

The chain carries TRBV11-2 and TRBJ2-1; 8 bases are shared with TRBD1. The CDR3 is 17 amino acids. Looked up from germline, CDR1 is SGHAT and CDR2 is FQNNGV. V lost 4 bases to trimming and J lost 2 bases; unmatched junction nucleotides: 10. The CDR3 reads CASSSNPPDRAYNEQFF. CDR3 sequence (DNA): TGTGCCAGCAGCTCTAACCCCCCGGACAGGGCCTACAATGAGCAGTTCTTC.

This rearrangement joins TRBV3-1 to TRBJ2-3; D might be TRBD1 (7 bases). The CDR3 has 15 residues. Germline lookup yields CDR1 LGHDT and CDR2 YNNKEL (reference sequence). Trimming took 4 bases from V and 5 from J, leaving 16 bases between them. For the CDR3, the DNA is TGTGCCAGCAGCCCCCCAGGGGGGAGGAGAGATACGCAGTATTTT. It encodes CASSPPGGRRDTQYF.

This clonotype was recorded at least ten times. The chain is built from TRBV7-9 and TRBJ1-5; maybe TRBD1 (6 bases). From germline, CDR1 is SEHNR and CDR2 FQNEAQ (reference sequence). Trimming took off 2 bases at V and 1 base at J, with 9 bases between the two ends. The CDR3 extends over 15 amino acids. In DNA form, the CDR3 reads TGTGCCAGCAGCTTAAGGGGGGACAGCAATCAGCCCCAGCATTTT. Translated: CASSLRGDSNQPQHF.

This clonotype showed up many times. V gene TRBV25-1 combines with J gene TRBJ2-7; no clear D gene. The CDR3 loop spans 11 amino acids. The germline V and J ends were trimmed by 1 base and 2 bases, with 0 bases remaining between them. Per germline, CDR1 MGHDK and CDR2 SYGVNS. The CDR3 nucleotides are TGTGCCAGCAGTGAATCCTACGAGCAGTACTTC. It is translated as CASSESYEQYF.

This clonotype has just a few counts. This chain uses TRBV20-1 with TRBJ2-5, with D possibly TRBD1 on 6 matching bases. The germline V and J ends were trimmed by 4 bases and 4 bases, with 16 bases remaining between them. Germline V gene sequence: CDR1 DFQATT, CDR2 SNEGSKA (reference sequence). The CDR3 has 14 amino acids. The CDR3 sequence is CSATPDSGGETQYF. The CDR3 DNA reads TGCAGTGCTACCCCGGACAGCGGAGGAGAGACCCAGTACTTC.

This sequence joins TRBV5-6 and TRBJ1-2; a weak D match, TRBD1 (6 bases). The CDR3 is 13 amino acids. Germline loops: CDR1 SGHDT, CDR2 YYEEEE. Trimming shortened V by 2 bases and J by 4 bases, and 9 bases separated the two germline ends. The CDR3 DNA is TGTGCCAGCAGCTTCGCAGGGGCCTATGGCTACACCTTC. Amino acids: CASSFAGAYGYTF.

This clonotype came up many times. This rearrangement joins TRBV6-2 or TRBV6-3 to TRBJ2-1, with D maybe TRBD2 (5 bases). V was pared by 4 bases and J by 8 bases, with 9 bases between. From germline, CDR1 is MNHEY and CDR2 SVGEGT. The CDR3 length is 12 residues. In DNA form, the CDR3 reads TGTGCCAGCAGTTTAGGACTGGATGAGCAGTTCTTC. Its translation: CASSLGLDEQFF.

A few counts support this clonotype. This chain links TRBV3-1 with TRBJ2-7; D may be TRBD2 (5 bases). The CDR3 extends over 14 amino acids. Per germline, CDR1 LGHDT and CDR2 YNNKEL (reference sequence). The V and J ends lost 1 base and 1 base respectively, with 8 bases between them. The CDR3, as DNA: TGTGCCAGCAGCCAAGGGACTGAGTCCTACGAGCAGTACTTC. Its protein product is CASSQGTESYEQYF.

This chain uses TRBV5-1 with TRBJ2-1, with 7 bases matching TRBD1. The V segment lost 4 bases and the J segment 0 bases; nucleotides outside the gene matches: 4. The germline gives CDR1 SGHRS, CDR2 YFSETQ. CDR3 length equals 15 residues. The CDR3: CASSPQGSSYNEQFF. In DNA form, the CDR3 reads TGCGCCAGCAGCCCACAGGGGAGCTCCTACAATGAGCAGTTCTTC.

This chain connects TRBV12-5 to TRBJ1-5; weak D call: TRBD1 (6 bases). Between the trimmed V and J ends, which lost 1 base and 2 bases, there was a span of 9 bases. CDR1 LGHNT and CDR2 FRNRAP come from the germline V gene. The CDR3 spans 15 residues. For the CDR3, the DNA is TGTGCTAGTGGTTTGGACAGGGTGGGCAATCAGCCCCAGCATTTT. This encodes CASGLDRVGNQPQHF.